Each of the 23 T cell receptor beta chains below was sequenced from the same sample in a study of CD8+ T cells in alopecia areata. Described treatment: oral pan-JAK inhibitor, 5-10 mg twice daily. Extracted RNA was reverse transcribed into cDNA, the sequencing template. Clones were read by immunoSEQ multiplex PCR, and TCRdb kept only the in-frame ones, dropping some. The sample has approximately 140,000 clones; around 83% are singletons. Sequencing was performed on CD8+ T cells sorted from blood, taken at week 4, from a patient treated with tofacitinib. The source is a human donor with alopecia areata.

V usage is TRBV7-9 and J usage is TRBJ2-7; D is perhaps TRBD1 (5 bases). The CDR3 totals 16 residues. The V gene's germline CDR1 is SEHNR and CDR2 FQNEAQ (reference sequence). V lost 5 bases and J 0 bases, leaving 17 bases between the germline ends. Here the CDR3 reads CASSAWGGSSSYEQYF. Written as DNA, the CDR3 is TGTGCCAGCAGCGCTTGGGGCGGTTCGAGCTCCTACGAGCAGTACTTC.

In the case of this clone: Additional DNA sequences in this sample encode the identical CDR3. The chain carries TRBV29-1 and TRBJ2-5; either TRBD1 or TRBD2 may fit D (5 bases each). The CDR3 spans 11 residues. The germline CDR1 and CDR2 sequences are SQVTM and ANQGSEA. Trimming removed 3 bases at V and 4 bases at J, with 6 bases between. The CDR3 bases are TGCAGCGTTGATGGGGGAGAGACCCAGTACTTC. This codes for CSVDGGETQYF. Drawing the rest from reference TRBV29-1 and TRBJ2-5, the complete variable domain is SAVISQKPSRDICQRGTSLTIQCQVDSQVTMMFWYRQQPGQSLTLIATANQGSEATYESGFVIDKFPISRPNLTFSTLTVSNMSPEDSSIYLCSVDGGETQYFGPGTRLLVL.

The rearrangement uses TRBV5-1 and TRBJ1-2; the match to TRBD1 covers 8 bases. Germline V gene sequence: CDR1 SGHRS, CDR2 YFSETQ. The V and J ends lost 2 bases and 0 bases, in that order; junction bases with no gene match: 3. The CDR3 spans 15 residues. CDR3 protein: CASSFGTGANYGYTF. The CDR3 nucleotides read TGCGCCAGCAGCTTCGGGACAGGAGCTAACTATGGCTACACCTTC.

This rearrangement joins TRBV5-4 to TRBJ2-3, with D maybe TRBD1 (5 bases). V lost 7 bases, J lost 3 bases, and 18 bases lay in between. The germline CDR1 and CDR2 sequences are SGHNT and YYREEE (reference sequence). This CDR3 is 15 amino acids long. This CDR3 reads CASGVVGVATDTQYF. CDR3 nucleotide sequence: TGTGCCAGCGGCGTAGTAGGGGTCGCGACAGATACGCAGTATTTT.

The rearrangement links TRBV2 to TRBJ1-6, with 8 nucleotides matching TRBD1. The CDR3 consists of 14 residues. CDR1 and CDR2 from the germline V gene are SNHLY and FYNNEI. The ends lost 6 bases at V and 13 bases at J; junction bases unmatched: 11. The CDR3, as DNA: TGTGCCAGCAGCGGGACAGGCTGGCCACGGCCCCTCCACTTT. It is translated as CASSGTGWPRPLHF.

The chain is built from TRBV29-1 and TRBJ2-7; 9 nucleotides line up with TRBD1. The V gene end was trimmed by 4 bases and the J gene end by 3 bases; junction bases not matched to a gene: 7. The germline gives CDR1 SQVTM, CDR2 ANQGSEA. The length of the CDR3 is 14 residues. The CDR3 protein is CSVVLVDRGYEQYF. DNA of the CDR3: TGCAGCGTTGTGCTCGTGGACAGGGGCTACGAGCAGTACTTC.

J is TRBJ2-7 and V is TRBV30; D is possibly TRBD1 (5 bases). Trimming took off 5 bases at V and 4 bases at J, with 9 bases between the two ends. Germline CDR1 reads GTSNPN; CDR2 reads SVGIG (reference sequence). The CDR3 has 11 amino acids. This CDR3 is CAWVQAYEQYF. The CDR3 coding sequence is TGTGCCTGGGTACAGGCATACGAGCAGTACTTC.

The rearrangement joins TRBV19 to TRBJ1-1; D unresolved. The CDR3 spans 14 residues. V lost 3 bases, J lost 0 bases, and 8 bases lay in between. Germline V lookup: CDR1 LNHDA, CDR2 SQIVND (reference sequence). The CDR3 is CASSMGLVNTEAFF. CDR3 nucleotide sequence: TGTGCCAGTAGTATGGGCCTGGTGAACACTGAAGCTTTCTTT.

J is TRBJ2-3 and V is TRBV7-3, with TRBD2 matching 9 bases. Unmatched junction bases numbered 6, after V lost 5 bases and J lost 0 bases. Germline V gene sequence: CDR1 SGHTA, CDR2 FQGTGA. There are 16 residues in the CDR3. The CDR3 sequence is CASSPGLAPSTDTQYF. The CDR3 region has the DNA TGTGCCAGCAGCCCAGGACTAGCGCCGAGCACAGATACGCAGTATTTT.

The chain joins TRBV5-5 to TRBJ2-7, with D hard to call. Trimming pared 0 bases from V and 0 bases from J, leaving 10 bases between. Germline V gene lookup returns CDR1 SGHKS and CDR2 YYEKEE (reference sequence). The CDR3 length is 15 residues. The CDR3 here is CASSLGVGSSYEQYF. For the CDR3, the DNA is TGTGCCAGCAGCTTGGGGGTAGGAAGCTCCTACGAGCAGTACTTC.

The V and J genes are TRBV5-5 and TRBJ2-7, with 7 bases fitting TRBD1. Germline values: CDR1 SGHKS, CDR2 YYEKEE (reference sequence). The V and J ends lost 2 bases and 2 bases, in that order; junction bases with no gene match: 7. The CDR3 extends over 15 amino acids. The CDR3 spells CASSFPRGTAYEQYF. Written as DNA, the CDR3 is TGTGCCAGCAGCTTCCCTCGAGGGACAGCCTACGAGCAGTACTTC.

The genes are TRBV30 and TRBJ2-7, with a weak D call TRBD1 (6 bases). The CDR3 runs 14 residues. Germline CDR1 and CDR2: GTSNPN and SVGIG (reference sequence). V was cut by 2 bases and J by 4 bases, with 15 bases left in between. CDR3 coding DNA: TGTGCCTGGAGTAGGGGACAACGCAAGTACGAGCAGTACTTC. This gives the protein CAWSRGQRKYEQYF.

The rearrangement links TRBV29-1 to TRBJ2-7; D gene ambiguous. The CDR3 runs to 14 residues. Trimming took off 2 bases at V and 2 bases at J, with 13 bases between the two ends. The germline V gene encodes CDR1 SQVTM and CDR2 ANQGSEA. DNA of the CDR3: TGCAGCGTTGAACCTGGGATAACCCCCTACGAGCAGTACTTC. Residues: CSVEPGITPYEQYF.

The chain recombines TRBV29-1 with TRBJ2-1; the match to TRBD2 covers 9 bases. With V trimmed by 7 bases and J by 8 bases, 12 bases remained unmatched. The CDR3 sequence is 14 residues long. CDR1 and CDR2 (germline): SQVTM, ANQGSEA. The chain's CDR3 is CSAPGLAGVDEQFF. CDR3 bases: TGCAGCGCACCGGGGTTAGCGGGAGTAGATGAGCAGTTCTTC.

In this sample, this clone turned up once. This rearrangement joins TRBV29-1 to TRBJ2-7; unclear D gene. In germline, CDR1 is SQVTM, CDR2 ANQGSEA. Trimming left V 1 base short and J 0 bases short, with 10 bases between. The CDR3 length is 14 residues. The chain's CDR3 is CSVEGEGNSYEQYF. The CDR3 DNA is TGCAGCGTTGAAGGGGAAGGGAACTCCTACGAGCAGTACTTC.

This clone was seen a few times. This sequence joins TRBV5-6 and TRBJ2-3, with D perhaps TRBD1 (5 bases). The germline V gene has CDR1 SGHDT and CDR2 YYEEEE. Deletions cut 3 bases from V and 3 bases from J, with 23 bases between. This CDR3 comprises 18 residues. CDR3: CASSSFDVGPWGTDTQYF. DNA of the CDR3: TGTGCCAGCAGCTCTTTCGACGTGGGGCCCTGGGGAACAGATACGCAGTATTTT.

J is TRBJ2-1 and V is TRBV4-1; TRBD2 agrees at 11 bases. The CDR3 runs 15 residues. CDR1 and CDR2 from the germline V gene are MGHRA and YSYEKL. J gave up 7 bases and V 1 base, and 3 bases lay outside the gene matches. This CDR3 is CASSQVAGGPNEQFF. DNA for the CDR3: TGCGCCAGCAGCCAAGTAGCGGGAGGGCCTAATGAGCAGTTCTTC.

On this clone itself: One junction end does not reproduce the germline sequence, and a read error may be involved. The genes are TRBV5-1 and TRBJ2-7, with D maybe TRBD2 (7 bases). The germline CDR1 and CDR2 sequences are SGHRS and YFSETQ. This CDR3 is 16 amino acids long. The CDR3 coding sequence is TGCGCCAGCACCTTGTACGGGGGGCGCCCGTCCTACGAGCAGTACTTC. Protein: CASTLYGGRPSYEQYF.

The CDR3 protein is CAWSVGGSSSPLHF. In nucleotides, the CDR3 is TGTGCCTGGAGTGTAGGGGGGAGTAGTTCACCCCTCCACTTT. V and J are TRBV30 and TRBJ1-6, with D possibly being TRBD1 (6 bases). Germline CDR1 GTSNPN, CDR2 SVGIG (reference sequence). There are 14 residues in the CDR3. V lost 0 bases and J lost 9, with 12 bases in between.

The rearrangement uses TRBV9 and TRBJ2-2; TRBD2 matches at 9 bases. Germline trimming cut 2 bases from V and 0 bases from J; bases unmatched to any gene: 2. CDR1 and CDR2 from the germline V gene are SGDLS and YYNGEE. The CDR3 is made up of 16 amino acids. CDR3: CASSVTSGANTGELFF. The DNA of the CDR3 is TGTGCCAGCAGCGTGACTAGCGGAGCGAACACCGGGGAGCTGTTTTTT.

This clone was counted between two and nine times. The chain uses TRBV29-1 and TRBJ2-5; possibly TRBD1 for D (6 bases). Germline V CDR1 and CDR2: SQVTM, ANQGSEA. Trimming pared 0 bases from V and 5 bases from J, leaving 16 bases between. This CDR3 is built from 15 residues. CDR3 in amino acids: CSVEDSRGMGETQYF. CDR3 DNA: TGCAGCGTTGAAGATTCGAGGGGGATGGGGGAGACCCAGTACTTC.

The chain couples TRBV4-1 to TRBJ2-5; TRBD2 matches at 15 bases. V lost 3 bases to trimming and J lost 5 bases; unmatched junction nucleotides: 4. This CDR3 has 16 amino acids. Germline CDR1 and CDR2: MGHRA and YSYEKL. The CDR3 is CASSQGLAGGLETQYF. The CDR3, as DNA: TGCGCCAGCAGCCAGGGACTAGCGGGAGGCCTCGAGACCCAGTACTTC.

In DNA form, the CDR3 reads TGCAGCGTTTCCAGCGGGGGGCTCGAGCAGTACTTC. It yields the protein CSVSSGGLEQYF. The chain combines TRBV29-1 with TRBJ2-7; 9 bases line up with TRBD2. CDR1 SQVTM and CDR2 ANQGSEA come from the germline V gene. Trimming cost V 5 bases and J 6 bases; bases outside gene matches: 5. The CDR3 has 12 amino acids.